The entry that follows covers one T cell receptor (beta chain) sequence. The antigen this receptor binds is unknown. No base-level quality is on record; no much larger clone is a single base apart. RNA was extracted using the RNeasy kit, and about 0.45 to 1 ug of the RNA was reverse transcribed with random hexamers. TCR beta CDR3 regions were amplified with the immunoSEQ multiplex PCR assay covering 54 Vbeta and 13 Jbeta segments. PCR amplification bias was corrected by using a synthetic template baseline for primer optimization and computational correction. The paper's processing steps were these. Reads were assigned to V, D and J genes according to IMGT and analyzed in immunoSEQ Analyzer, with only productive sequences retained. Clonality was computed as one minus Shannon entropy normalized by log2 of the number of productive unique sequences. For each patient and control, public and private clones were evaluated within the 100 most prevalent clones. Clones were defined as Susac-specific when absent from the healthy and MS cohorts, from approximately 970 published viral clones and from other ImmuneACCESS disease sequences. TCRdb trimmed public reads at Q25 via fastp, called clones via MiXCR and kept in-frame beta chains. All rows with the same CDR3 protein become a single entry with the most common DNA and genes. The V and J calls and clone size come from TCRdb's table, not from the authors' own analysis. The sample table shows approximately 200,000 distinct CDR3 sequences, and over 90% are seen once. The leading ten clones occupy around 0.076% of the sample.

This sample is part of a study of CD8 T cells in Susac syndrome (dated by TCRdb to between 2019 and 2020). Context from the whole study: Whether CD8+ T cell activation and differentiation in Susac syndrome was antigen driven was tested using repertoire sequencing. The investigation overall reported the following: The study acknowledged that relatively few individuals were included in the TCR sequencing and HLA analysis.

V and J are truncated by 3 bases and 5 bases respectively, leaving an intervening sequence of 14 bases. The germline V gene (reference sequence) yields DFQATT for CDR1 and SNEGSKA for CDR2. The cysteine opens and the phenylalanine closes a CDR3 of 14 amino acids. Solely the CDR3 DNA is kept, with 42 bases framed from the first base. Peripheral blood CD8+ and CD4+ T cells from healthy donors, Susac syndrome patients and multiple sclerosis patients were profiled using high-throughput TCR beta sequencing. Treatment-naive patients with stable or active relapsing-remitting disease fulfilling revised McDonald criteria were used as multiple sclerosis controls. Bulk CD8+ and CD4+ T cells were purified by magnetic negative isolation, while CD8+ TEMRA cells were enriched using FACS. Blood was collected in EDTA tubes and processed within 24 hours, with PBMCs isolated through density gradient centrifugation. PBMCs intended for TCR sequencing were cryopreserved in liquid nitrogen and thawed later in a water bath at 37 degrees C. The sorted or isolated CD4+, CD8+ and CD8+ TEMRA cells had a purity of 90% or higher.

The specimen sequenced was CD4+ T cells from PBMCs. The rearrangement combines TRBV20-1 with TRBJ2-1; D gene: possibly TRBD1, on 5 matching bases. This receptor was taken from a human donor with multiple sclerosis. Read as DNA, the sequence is TGCAGTGCTAGGGGATCAGGGCCTAACAATGAGCAGTTCTTC. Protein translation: CSARGSGPNNEQFF.